Listed below are T cell receptor beta chains from one sample, sequenced in a study of PD-1 blockade in classical Hodgkin lymphoma. The method was immunoSEQ multiplex PCR; TCRdb's version includes in-frame clones alone and lacks a portion of them. The sample lists nearly 100,000 clones, approximately 80% occurring once. The sequenced sample was peripheral blood mononuclear cells (PBMCs), obtained at baseline. The receptors originated from a human donor with classical Hodgkin lymphoma. The CDR3 runs from the conserved cysteine through the conserved F or W. Fields, in order: D gene, J gene, clone size, V gene, CDR3 DNA, CDR3 protein. A D gene is named only where the DNA matches it firmly. Size tells how often a clone was seen (once, few, many) or the class of an expanded clone, and some rows leave it out.

D: TRBD2; J: TRBJ2-5; size: -; V: TRBV18; DNA: TGTGCCAGCTCACCTCTTAGCGGGAGCTACCAAGAGACCCAGTACTTC; CDR3: CASSPLSGSYQETQYF
D: TRBD2; J: TRBJ2-3; size: -; V: TRBV5-1; DNA: TGCGCCAGCAGCTTGGCTAGCGGGAGAGGAGATACGCAGTATTTT; CDR3: CASSLASGRGDTQYF
D: -; J: TRBJ2-1; size: -; V: TRBV7-3; DNA: TGTGCCAGCAGCTTAAGTTTTGAGGGTGAGCAGTTCTTC; CDR3: CASSLSFEGEQFF
D: -; J: TRBJ1-1; size: -; V: TRBV20-1; DNA: TGCAGTGCTAGAACCGCCGGTGAAGCTTTCTTT; CDR3: CSARTAGEAFF
D: TRBD1; J: TRBJ2-1; size: -; V: TRBV10-3; DNA: TGTGCCATCAGTGAGCCGGGACAGGGGGCCGGACGCTCCTACAATGAGCAGTTCTTC; CDR3: CAISEPGQGAGRSYNEQFF
D: TRBD2; J: TRBJ2-1; size: -; V: TRBV7-2; DNA: TGTGCCAGCAGAACCCTAGCGGGAGGAGACAATGAGCAGTTCTTC; CDR3: CASRTLAGGDNEQFF
D: -; J: TRBJ1-3; size: -; V: TRBV19; DNA: TGTGCCAGTAGTATTCCCTCCGGACTGGCGCGTGGAAACACCATATATTTT; CDR3: CASSIPSGLARGNTIYF
D: -; J: TRBJ1-5; size: -; V: TRBV5-5; DNA: TGTGCCAGCAGCTTCTGGCTAGGCAATCAGCCCCAGCATTTT; CDR3: CASSFWLGNQPQHF
D: -; J: TRBJ1-1; size: -; V: TRBV6-6; DNA: TGTGCCAGCAGTCGGGTGGGGGGCACTGAAGCTTTCTTT; CDR3: CASSRVGGTEAFF
D: -; J: TRBJ2-7; size: -; V: TRBV7-8; DNA: TGTGCCAGCAGCACGGCGAGGGTGGGTGGGAACTACGAGCAGTACTTC; CDR3: CASSTARVGGNYEQYF
D: -; J: TRBJ2-5; size: -; V: TRBV6-5; DNA: TGTGCCAGCAGTTACAGGGGGGCCCAAGAGACCCAGTACTTC; CDR3: CASSYRGAQETQYF
D: -; J: TRBJ2-7; size: -; V: TRBV4-3; DNA: TGCGCCAGCAGCCATGAGGCCCTTTCCTACGAGCAGTACTTC; CDR3: CASSHEALSYEQYF
D: -; J: TRBJ1-5; size: once; V: TRBV28; DNA: TGTGCCAGCAGTTTCAACTTGGATCAGCCCCAGCATTTT; CDR3: CASSFNLDQPQHF
D: TRBD1; J: TRBJ2-7; size: once; V: TRBV11-2; DNA: TGTGCCAGCAGCTTAGTAGTTGGGACAGGGGCCTACGAGCAGTACTTC; CDR3: CASSLVVGTGAYEQYF
D: TRBD1; J: TRBJ1-2; size: -; V: TRBV27; DNA: TGTGCCAGCAGTTTATCGGGGACAGGGAGCTATGGCTACACCTTC; CDR3: CASSLSGTGSYGYTF
D: -; J: TRBJ1-2; size: -; V: TRBV5-5; DNA: TGTGCCAGCAGCTTGGTGGCGGGGCAGAACTATGGCTACACCTTC; CDR3: CASSLVAGQNYGYTF
D: -; J: TRBJ2-7; size: -; V: TRBV28; DNA: TGTGCCAGCACCTCCATGGGTCCAACCTACGAGCAGTACTTC; CDR3: CASTSMGPTYEQYF
D: -; J: TRBJ1-5; size: -; V: TRBV19; DNA: TGTGCCAGTAGTGCCCAGGGGTATAATCAGCCCCAGCATTTT; CDR3: CASSAQGYNQPQHF
D: TRBD1; J: TRBJ2-7; size: -; V: TRBV28; DNA: TGTGCCAGCAGACTACAGGGGGGCTACGAGCAGTACTTC; CDR3: CASRLQGGYEQYF
D: -; J: TRBJ1-5; size: -; V: TRBV18; DNA: TGTGCCAGCGCCGAGGGGTGGTACAATAGCAATCAGCCCCAGCATTTT; CDR3: CASAEGWYNSNQPQHF
D: -; J: TRBJ1-1; size: -; V: TRBV6-1; DNA: TGTGCCAGCACAGGGTACGAAACTGAAGCTTTCTTT; CDR3: CASTGYETEAFF
D: TRBD1; J: TRBJ2-6; size: -; V: TRBV19; DNA: TGTGCCAGTACCCGGCGGCAGGGGGCGTATGGGGCCAACGTCCTGACTTTC; CDR3: CASTRRQGAYGANVLTF
D: TRBD1; J: TRBJ1-1; size: -; V: TRBV7-2; DNA: TGTGCCAGCAGCTTAGTAGGGACAGGGGGCAACACTGAAGCTTTCTTT; CDR3: CASSLVGTGGNTEAFF
D: TRBD1; J: TRBJ1-3; size: few; V: TRBV19; DNA: TGTGCCAGTAGCCTCAGGACAGGGCTCTCTGGAAACACCATATATTTT; CDR3: CASSLRTGLSGNTIYF
D: TRBD2; J: TRBJ2-1; size: -; V: TRBV7-9; DNA: TGTGCCAGCGTCTTGGCGGGAGGGTCCTACAATGAGCAGTTCTTC; CDR3: CASVLAGGSYNEQFF
D: -; J: TRBJ1-5; size: -; V: TRBV15; DNA: TGTGCCACCAGCAGAGGTCCGCCAGGTAATCAGCCCCAGCATTTT; CDR3: CATSRGPPGNQPQHF
D: -; J: TRBJ2-5; size: -; V: TRBV6-5; DNA: TGTGCCAGCAGTTACAGGCATCAAGAGACCCAGTACTTC; CDR3: CASSYRHQETQYF
D: -; J: TRBJ2-2; size: -; V: TRBV7-2; DNA: TGTGCCAGCAGATCGACAGGACAAACCGGGGAGCTGTTTTTT; CDR3: CASRSTGQTGELFF
D: TRBD2; J: TRBJ2-5; size: -; V: TRBV29-1; DNA: TGCAGCGTCTGGACTAGCGGGAGGGCCATCGAGACCCAGTACTTC; CDR3: CSVWTSGRAIETQYF
D: -; J: TRBJ1-3; size: -; V: TRBV6-6; DNA: TGTGCCAGCACCAACCCCAATTCTGGAAACACCATATATTTT; CDR3: CASTNPNSGNTIYF
D: TRBD2; J: TRBJ2-1; size: many; V: TRBV7-2; DNA: TGTGCCAGCCGCGTAACCGGGACTAGCTACGATGAGCAGTTCTTC; CDR3: CASRVTGTSYDEQFF
D: -; J: TRBJ2-7; size: -; V: TRBV7-2; DNA: TGTGCCAGCAGCACCTACATCACGGCCTACGAGCAGTACTTC; CDR3: CASSTYITAYEQYF
D: -; J: TRBJ2-3; size: -; V: TRBV30; DNA: TGTGCCACAGGATCTGGAGATACGCAGTATTTT; CDR3: CATGSGDTQYF
D: TRBD1; J: TRBJ2-5; size: -; V: TRBV18; DNA: TGTGCCAGCTCACCACTACAGGGGCTCCAAGAGACCCAGTACTTC; CDR3: CASSPLQGLQETQYF
D: -; J: TRBJ1-4; size: -; V: TRBV7-2; DNA: TGTGCCAGCAGCTTAGTGGGTAATGAAAAACTGTTTTTT; CDR3: CASSLVGNEKLFF
D: -; J: TRBJ1-4; size: -; V: TRBV5-1; DNA: TGCGCCAGCAGCCCCAGTGGGGGCGTTGAAAAACTGTTTTTT; CDR3: CASSPSGGVEKLFF
D: -; J: TRBJ1-5; size: -; V: TRBV21-1; DNA: TGTGCCAGTCACCCGGGACAGCGGCATCAGCCCCAGCATTTT; CDR3: CASHPGQRHQPQHF
D: -; J: TRBJ2-7; size: -; V: TRBV19; DNA: TGTGCCAGTAGTATGGCGATCGGAACGAGCTCCTACGAGCAGTACTTC; CDR3: CASSMAIGTSSYEQYF
D: TRBD1; J: TRBJ2-7; size: -; V: TRBV7-2; DNA: TGTGCCAGCAGCTTTGGGACAGGGCCCTCCTACGAGCAGTACTTC; CDR3: CASSFGTGPSYEQYF
D: TRBD2; J: TRBJ2-7; size: -; V: TRBV5-1; DNA: TGCGCCAGCAGAGGCTCGGCGGGGGTCTCCTACGAGCAGTACTTC; CDR3: CASRGSAGVSYEQYF
D: -; J: TRBJ1-4; size: -; V: TRBV5-4; DNA: TGTGCCAGCAGCTTGGCCGGACCGTTTAATGAAAAACTGTTTTTT; CDR3: CASSLAGPFNEKLFF
D: -; J: TRBJ2-3; size: -; V: TRBV2; DNA: TGTGCCAGCAGTGGTTGGGGAACGGATACGCAGTATTTT; CDR3: CASSGWGTDTQYF
D: TRBD2; J: TRBJ2-3; size: -; V: TRBV6-5; DNA: TGTGCCAGCAGACTAGCGGGAGGGGGGACAGATACGCAGTATTTT; CDR3: CASRLAGGGTDTQYF
D: TRBD2; J: TRBJ2-1; size: -; V: TRBV27; DNA: TGTGCCAGCAGTTTATTAGCCAGCGGGAGCTCTGTCGATGAGCAGTTCTTC; CDR3: CASSLLASGSSVDEQFF
D: -; J: TRBJ2-7; size: -; V: TRBV6-5; DNA: TGTGCCAGCAGTTACTCGGCCAGGGGTAGCGAGCAGTACTTC; CDR3: CASSYSARGSEQYF
D: -; J: TRBJ1-2; size: once; V: TRBV12-5; DNA: TGTGCTAGTGGTTTCCCCGGGGGGGCCAAGGGCTACACCTTC; CDR3: CASGFPGGAKGYTF
D: -; J: TRBJ2-7; size: once; V: TRBV25-1; DNA: TGTGCCAGCAGTGAATTGGACAGCTACGAGCAGTACTTC; CDR3: CASSELDSYEQYF
D: TRBD2; J: TRBJ2-3; size: -; V: TRBV7-3; DNA: TGTGCCAGCAGCTCAAGACTAGCGGGAGCAGATACGCAGTATTTT; CDR3: CASSSRLAGADTQYF
D: -; J: TRBJ2-7; size: -; V: TRBV7-9; DNA: TGTGCCAGCAGCTTCGGGGACCCACATTACGAGCAGTACTTC; CDR3: CASSFGDPHYEQYF
D: -; J: TRBJ2-5; size: -; V: TRBV5-6; DNA: TGTGCCAGCAGCTTGAAGTCGGCTCAAGAGACCCAGTACTTC; CDR3: CASSLKSAQETQYF
D: TRBD2; J: TRBJ2-1; size: -; V: TRBV11-2; DNA: TGTGCCAGCAGGCCTGGACTAGCGGGAGGGGAGCAGTTCTTC; CDR3: CASRPGLAGGEQFF
D: TRBD1; J: TRBJ1-4; size: -; V: TRBV5-6; DNA: TGTGCCAGCAGCTTGGAGCAGGGGGCTGTTAATGAAAAACTGTTTTTT; CDR3: CASSLEQGAVNEKLFF